This is a list of T cell receptor beta chains from one sample in a study of T cells expressing NK-cell markers. TCRdb re-called the 5' RACE reads and catalogs CDR3 proteins one per entry, DNA excluded. This sample's table has 550,000 to 600,000 distinct CDR3 sequences. The sequenced sample was blood T cells: a sorted CD56 or NKG2C T cell subset, CD4+ or CD8+ T cells, or bulk PBMC T cells (not recorded which). These receptors all come from a man aged 18-30 years in good health. Both conserved end residues are part of each CDR3.

len,j_gene,v_gene,CDR3aa
13,TRBJ2-5,TRBV30,CAWSGSARETQYF
17,TRBJ2-1,TRBV20-1,CSARTPSSGPGYNEQFF
14,TRBJ1-2,TRBV20-1,CSATNRQGRGGYTF
15,TRBJ1-1,TRBV12-3/TRBV12-4,CASSPGQGWRTEAFF
14,TRBJ1-1,TRBV18,CASSKQGQNTEAFF
13,TRBJ1-1,TRBV9,CASSVVPNTEAFF
16,TRBJ1-1,TRBV5-1,CASSLARGGRLSEAFF
13,TRBJ2-1,TRBV12-3/TRBV12-4,CASKSGLYNEQFF
17,TRBJ2-5,TRBV7-9,CASSTPIGQGRQETQYF
13,TRBJ2-1,TRBV12-3/TRBV12-4,CASSLARGSLEFF
14,TRBJ2-5,TRBV10-1,CASSRRGAQETQYF
14,TRBJ2-5,TRBV7-9,CASSSTSVKETQYF
11,TRBJ1-2,TRBV12-3/TRBV12-4,CASKIGTFFTF
16,TRBJ2-5,TRBV12-3/TRBV12-4,CASSLGRNKYQETQYF
15,TRBJ2-3,TRBV7-8,CASSPNYDGTDTQYF
14,TRBJ2-2,TRBV7-8,CASSVTSRDGELFF
12,TRBJ2-1,TRBV12-3/TRBV12-4,CASSVTGITRFF
12,TRBJ1-4,TRBV7-9,CASSWGREKLFF
15,TRBJ1-3,TRBV10-3,CAISDPGQGGDTIYF
11,TRBJ1-1,TRBV6-5,CASRVREEAFF
17,TRBJ2-1,TRBV27,CASSPLHYGSGYNEQFF
16,TRBJ1-1,TRBV5-1,CASSLTHSREVEGAFF
15,TRBJ2-7,TRBV20-1,CSALRSGTSSYEQYF
14,TRBJ1-3,TRBV29-1,CSVSGDIAGNTIYF
14,TRBJ2-1,TRBV29-1,CSTEVLEHHNEQFF
19,TRBJ2-4,TRBV5-6,CASSWGRDGQGLAKNIQYF
16,TRBJ2-7,TRBV12-3/TRBV12-4,CASSPLQADSSYEQYF
15,TRBJ2-7,TRBV4-3,CASSQSSGALYEQYF
16,TRBJ2-7,TRBV5-1,CASSLAASGIIYEQYF
14,TRBJ2-5,TRBV20-1,CSARGPLGFGTQYF
14,TRBJ2-1,TRBV20-1,CSARPSASYNEQFF
15,TRBJ2-1,TRBV18,CASSLYVGLFNEQFF
12,TRBJ1-2,TRBV11-2,CASGSTGYGYTF
14,TRBJ2-7,TRBV16,CASSNTVSLYEQYF
16,TRBJ2-1,TRBV3-1,CASSQGISGSLYEQFF
16,TRBJ2-2,TRBV24-1,CATSDFAGQRLGELFF
15,TRBJ2-2,TRBV7-9,CASSLGVVDTGELFF
15,TRBJ2-2,TRBV6-4,CASSDGTGGTGELFF
15,TRBJ2-7,TRBV29-1,CSVEFSRGRTYEQYF
18,TRBJ1-5,TRBV6-2/TRBV6-3,CASSSRTGNLGSNQPQHF
15,TRBJ2-3,TRBV29-1,CSVSPGLLYTDTQYF
15,TRBJ2-1,TRBV18,CASSPWTSGKNEQFF
13,TRBJ1-4,TRBV29-1,CSVLREANEKLFF
15,TRBJ2-1,TRBV7-8,CASATGTSGSNEQFF
16,TRBJ2-1,TRBV12-3/TRBV12-4,CASSLIGLADYNEQFF
15,TRBJ2-1,TRBV5-1,CASSQAGPSYNEQFF
18,TRBJ2-7,TRBV14,CASSQKSRRGQGLYEQYF
15,TRBJ1-6,TRBV6-1,CASRPGTGNNSPLHF
14,TRBJ2-7,TRBV27,CASSTGIGLGEQYF
15,TRBJ2-1,TRBV5-1,CASSPGQGVGNEQFF
11,TRBJ2-5,TRBV5-6,CASGQQETQYF
16,TRBJ2-2,TRBV7-8,CASSFTSGRGTGELFF
16,TRBJ1-2,TRBV27,CASSLDRDVVSYGYTF